This TCR beta chain was observed in a study of cytomegalovirus exposure and HLA in healthy donors. General study findings and limits: Most TCR beta V segments were productive about 87% or about 30% of the time in an earlier analysis.

This CDR3 is 15 amino acids long. With V trimmed by 4 bases and J by 8 bases, 10 bases remained unmatched. Germline V lookup: CDR1 SGHNT, CDR2 YYREEE (reference sequence). 60 Vbeta and 13 Jbeta primers were used in PCR. Measured with immunoSEQ multiplex PCR; TCRdb has only the in-frame clones, and not every one. The data show about 210,000 clones, with approximately 78% seen just once and roughly 13% held by the top ten. Details on this clone: What it recognizes is unknown.

This TCR was sampled from a woman aged 25 to 39 in good health and CMV-seropositive. The V and J genes are TRBV5-4 and TRBJ1-4; the match to TRBD1 covers 8 bases. The sequenced sample was PBMCs. Here the CDR3 DNA reads TGTGCCAGCAGCCATTCAGGGGGCGGTGAGGAAAAACTGTTTTTT. Residues: CASSHSGGGEEKLFF.